This T cell receptor (beta chain) was recovered during a study of blood T cell repertoires in COVID-19. Assay: immunoSEQ multiplex PCR; the TCRdb copy retains only in-frame clones and omits some. The table shows some 250,000 clones, with around 84% occurring only once. The CDR3 contains 15 residues. Germline lookup yields CDR1 LNHDA and CDR2 SQIVND (reference sequence). Trimming removed 7 bases from V and 5 bases from J; junction bases left unmatched: 12. The clonotype was recovered from a woman aged 60-75 years with COVID-19, enrolled during active disease. The chain recombines TRBV19 with TRBJ2-5; TRBD1 aligns across 8 bases. Input material: peripheral blood. CDR3 protein: CASNSGQGVRETQYF. The DNA for the CDR3 is TGTGCCAGTAATTCAGGACAGGGAGTACGGGAGACCCAGTACTTC.